A single sample gave rise to the 31 T cell receptor beta chains below, sequenced in a study of T-cell reconstitution after alpha-beta-depleted transplantation in children (dated by TCRdb to the mid-2010s). Library prep was done by PCR. Instrument used: Illumina HiSeq 2500. Molecular barcoding was employed in the preparation of TCR libraries, with unique molecular identifiers being used to normalize TCRbeta repertoire quantification. The public reads were reanalyzed by TCRdb: fastp trimming at Q25, MiXCR alignment, in-frame beta chains only. Identical CDR3 proteins give one entry, which carries the most common genes and DNA. This sample holds hundreds of thousands of distinct CDR3 sequences; approximately 15% were observed only once. The ten most abundant clones make up 0.85% to 1.3% of the sample. The sequencing used PBMCs from the stem cell graft donor, collected from the stem cell graft. These TCRs come from a human donor who donated a stem cell graft to a child with acute myeloid leukemia.

The table lists this clonotype with many counts. CDR3 sequence: CSARDGGGGLEAFF. The CDR3 region has the DNA TGCAGTGCTAGAGATGGGGGCGGGGGCCTCGAAGCTTTCTTT. The chain has TRBV20-1 and TRBJ1-1; D perhaps matches TRBD1 (6 bases). Germline assignment: CDR1 DFQATT and CDR2 SNEGSKA (reference sequence). The V end was cut by 0 bases, the J end by 8 bases, with 16 bases between. This CDR3 has 14 residues.

This clonotype appeared a few times. This CDR3 reads CASLTGYGYTF. DNA for the CDR3: TGTGCCAGCTTGACGGGCTATGGCTACACCTTC. The rearrangement joins TRBV7-2 to TRBJ1-2, with D unresolved. This CDR3 comprises 11 residues. The V and J ends lost 8 bases and 4 bases respectively, with 8 bases between them. CDR1 is SGHTA, CDR2 FQGNSA, per germline.

Note on this clonotype: The germline gene is not matched at one end of the junction; a read error may be the cause. This CDR3 is CASSKDERSGNTIYF. In DNA, the CDR3 is TGCGCCAGCAGCAAAGATGAACGATCCGGAAACACCATATATTTT. J is TRBJ1-3 and V is TRBV4-1; no clear D gene. The CDR3 totals 15 residues. Germline CDR1 reads MGHRA; CDR2 reads YSYEKL.

About this clonotype itself: Possible read error: a much larger clone is one base away. V gene TRBV20-1 combines with J gene TRBJ2-7; D is undetermined. CDR3 length equals 13 residues. V was clipped by 0 bases and J by 8 bases, with 14 bases between them. Germline V gene sequence: CDR1 DFQATT, CDR2 SNEGSKA (reference sequence). The CDR3 nucleotides are TGCAGTGCTAGAGACTATATTAAGTACCAGCAGTACGTC. Its protein product is CSARDYIKYQQYV.

V is TRBV27 and J is TRBJ2-7; the match to TRBD2 covers 9 bases. Germline CDR1 and CDR2: MNHEY and SMNVEV (reference sequence). After removal of 4 bases from V and 4 bases from J, the junction contained 8 bases not matched to a gene. This CDR3 region has 15 residues. CDR3 region: CASSSLSGGPYEQYF. The CDR3 DNA is TGTGCCAGCAGTTCACTTAGCGGGGGACCTTACGAGCAGTACTTC.

V gene TRBV6-2 or TRBV6-3 combines with J gene TRBJ2-1; 7 bases line up with TRBD2. V trimming: 4 bases; J trimming: 3 bases; junction bases outside the gene matches: 9. Per germline, CDR1 MNHEY and CDR2 SVGEGT. The CDR3 is 16 amino acids. CDR3 loop: CASSSPRRGDYNEQFF. The CDR3 DNA reads TGTGCCAGCAGTTCCCCTAGACGGGGGGACTACAATGAGCAGTTCTTC.

This clonotype was picked up many times. The chain is built from TRBV7-8 and TRBJ2-7, with D tentatively TRBD1 (5 bases). V was clipped by 5 bases and J by 2 bases, with 10 bases between them. From germline, CDR1 is SGHVS and CDR2 FQNEAQ. CDR3 size: 13 residues. The CDR3: CASSLQDPYEQYF. CDR3 nucleotide sequence: TGTGCCAGCAGCCTACAGGACCCCTACGAGCAGTACTTC.

The CDR3 nucleotides are TGCAGCCCCCGACTAGCGGGGTCCGTAGATACGCAGTATTTT. It yields the protein CSPRLAGSVDTQYF. The chain is built from TRBV29-1 and TRBJ2-3; TRBD2 aligns across 11 bases. This CDR3 contains 14 residues. Germline V gives CDR1 SQVTM, CDR2 ANQGSEA. V lost 8 bases and J lost 5; bases outside the gene matches: 9.

There are a few counts of this clonotype. Here the CDR3 DNA reads TGTGCCAGCAGTTCGCGGGGGGACTATGGCTACACCTTC. Protein product: CASSSRGDYGYTF. The V gene is TRBV27, the J gene TRBJ1-2; D possibly corresponds to TRBD1 (5 bases). The CDR3 is 13 residues long. CDR1 MNHEY and CDR2 SMNVEV come from the germline V gene (reference sequence). The ends were cut back, 4 bases at V and 3 bases at J, with 9 bases in the middle.

This clonotype was observed a handful of times. The V and J genes are TRBV12-3 or TRBV12-4 and TRBJ2-1; 11 nucleotides line up with TRBD2. With V trimmed by 7 bases and J by 6 bases, 8 bases remained unmatched. This CDR3 region has 15 residues. CDR3 region: CASTNSGGAPNEQFF. The CDR3 DNA reads TGTGCCAGCACCAATAGCGGGGGGGCCCCCAATGAGCAGTTCTTC.

This clonotype was recorded a few times. This chain connects TRBV20-1 to TRBJ1-1; D not resolved. CDR3 size: 15 residues. Trimming shortened V by 0 bases and J by 7 bases, and 18 bases separated the two germline ends. Germline V gene sequence: CDR1 DFQATT, CDR2 SNEGSKA (reference sequence). The CDR3 is CSARDSPRRMVEAFF. CDR3 in DNA: TGCAGTGCTAGAGACTCGCCTAGGAGGATGGTTGAAGCTTTCTTT.

This clonotype was seen only a few times. This rearrangement joins TRBV20-1 to TRBJ2-1; 8 bases map to TRBD2. CDR1 and CDR2 (germline): DFQATT, SNEGSKA (reference sequence). The V and J ends lost 5 bases and 7 bases, in that order; junction bases with no gene match: 13. The CDR3 spans 15 residues. The CDR3 DNA sequence: TGCAGTGCTCGAATTAGCGGGGCCCCCTGGAATGAGCAGTTCTTC. Protein sequence: CSARISGAPWNEQFF.

In its sample, this clonotype was seen a few times. This chain joins TRBV20-1 and TRBJ1-1, with unresolved D. In germline, CDR1 is DFQATT, CDR2 SNEGSKA (reference sequence). The CDR3 contains 15 residues. Trimming stripped 7 bases from V and 6 bases from J, with 24 bases between. CDR3 protein: CSGRILSVFRSEAFF. The DNA of the CDR3 is TGCAGTGGCCGCATTCTCTCCGTCTTTCGCTCTGAAGCTTTCTTT.

The sample holds many counts of this clonotype. This chain joins TRBV12-3 or TRBV12-4 and TRBJ2-2; perhaps TRBD1 as D (5 bases). There are 14 residues in the CDR3. V shed 3 bases and J shed 6 bases, with 11 bases lying between them. CDR3 DNA sequence: TGTGCCAGCAGTTTCCAGGGCGTGCCCGGGGAGCTGTTTTTT. Translation: CASSFQGVPGELFF.

This clonotype was seen repeatedly, ten times or more. V gene TRBV20-1 combines with J gene TRBJ2-1; maybe TRBD1 (6 bases). Per the germline V gene, CDR1 is DFQATT and CDR2 is SNEGSKA (reference sequence). Trimming took off 0 bases at V and 8 bases at J, with 14 bases between the two ends. The CDR3 contains 14 residues. The CDR3 bases are TGCAGTGCTAGAGACCAGGGTCAGGGGCATGAGCAGTTCTTC. Translated: CSARDQGQGHEQFF.

This clonotype was counted many times. This CDR3 reads CSAPETGRTYEQYF. CDR3 DNA: TGCAGTGCTCCGGAGACAGGGAGGACCTACGAGCAGTACTTC. The chain uses TRBV20-1 and TRBJ2-7; a possible D gene is TRBD1 (7 bases). The CDR3 is made up of 14 amino acids. V gave up 5 bases and J gave up 2 bases, with 16 bases separating them. Germline V lookup: CDR1 DFQATT, CDR2 SNEGSKA (reference sequence).

This clonotype was counted at least ten times. J is TRBJ2-7 and V is TRBV20-1; D gene unclear. There are 12 residues in the CDR3. Deletions cut 2 bases from V and 2 bases from J, with 7 bases between. The V gene's germline CDR1 is DFQATT and CDR2 SNEGSKA (reference sequence). The CDR3 is CSARQIAYEQYF. CDR3 coding DNA: TGCAGTGCTAGACAGATAGCCTACGAGCAGTACTTC.

The V gene is TRBV5-6, the J gene TRBJ2-1; a possible D gene is TRBD2 (6 bases). The CDR3 contains 14 residues. Germline V gives CDR1 SGHDT, CDR2 YYEEEE. V was clipped by 2 bases and J by 6 bases, with 12 bases between them. Here the CDR3 reads CASSFRGLGNEQFF. The CDR3 DNA is TGTGCCAGCAGCTTCCGGGGACTCGGCAATGAGCAGTTCTTC. The full variable domain, with the rest looked up from reference TRBV5-6 and TRBJ2-1, is DAGVTQSPTHLIKTRGQQVTLRCSPKSGHDTVSWYQQALGQGPQFIFQYYEEEERQRGNFPDRFSGHQFPNYSSELNVNALLLGDSALYLCASSFRGLGNEQFFGPGTRLTVL.

The chain joins TRBV5-1 to TRBJ2-1; 11 bases align to TRBD2. V shed 4 bases, J shed 10 bases, and the junction held 10 bases outside the gene matches. The CDR3 sequence is 15 residues long. Germline V gives CDR1 SGHRS, CDR2 YFSETQ. CDR3 sequence: CASSPDLLAGGEQFF. The CDR3 coding sequence is TGCGCCAGCAGCCCGGACTTGCTAGCGGGGGGAGAGCAGTTCTTC.

As to this clonotype: This clone may be a read error of a much larger clone one base away. V usage is TRBV10-3 and J usage is TRBJ2-3; D may be TRBD1 (6 bases). CDR1 and CDR2 (germline): ENHRY, SYGVKD. The CDR3 length is 14 residues. The V and J ends lost 7 bases and 2 bases respectively, with 13 bases between them. The DNA of the CDR3 is TGTGCCATCATTGACGGGACACACACAGATACGCAGTATTTT. Translated, it gives CAIIDGTHTDTQYF.

Ten or more counts support this clonotype. The chain uses TRBV5-6 and TRBJ2-3; D not certain. The V gene lost 0 bases and the J gene lost 3 bases, with 14 bases spanning the gap. Germline-derived CDR1 and CDR2 are SGHDT and YYEEEE. The CDR3 totals 16 residues. CDR3: CASSLAGRRWTDTQYF. CDR3 DNA sequence: TGTGCCAGCAGCTTGGCCGGCAGGCGGTGGACAGATACGCAGTATTTT.

The V and J genes are TRBV7-2 and TRBJ1-5; D is unclear. This CDR3 is 13 amino acids long. The germline gives CDR1 SGHTA, CDR2 FQGNSA. V gave up 5 bases and J gave up 5 bases, with 10 bases separating them. The CDR3 sequence: CASSEGGYQPQHF. The CDR3 DNA follows: TGTGCCAGCAGCGAGGGCGGGTATCAGCCCCAGCATTTT.

This clonotype appeared many times. The chain uses TRBV5-1 and TRBJ1-2; 7 nucleotides match TRBD1. The CDR3 length is 15 residues. Germline V gene lookup returns CDR1 SGHRS and CDR2 YFSETQ. V was pared by 4 bases and J by 3 bases, with 9 bases of the junction left unmatched. CDR3 sequence (DNA): TGCGCCAGCAGCAATGGACAGGATCTGCACTATGGCTACACCTTC. Translation gives CASSNGQDLHYGYTF.

This clonotype was seen a handful of times. This sequence joins TRBV28 and TRBJ2-6; D remains unclear. The CDR3 covers 15 residues. Germline values: CDR1 MDHEN, CDR2 SYDVKM. The V gene lost 5 bases and the J gene lost 0 bases, with 8 bases spanning the gap. This CDR3 is CASSRRSSGANVLTF. The DNA for the CDR3 is TGTGCCAGCAGTCGCCGGAGCTCTGGGGCCAACGTCCTGACTTTC. Together with reference TRBV28 and TRBJ2-6, the CDR3 gives the full variable domain: DVKVTQSSRYLVKRTGEKVFLECVQDMDHENMFWYRQDPGLGLRLIYFSYDVKMKEKGDIPEGYSVSREKKERFSLILESASTNQTSMYLCASSRRSSGANVLTFGAGSRLTVL.

The sample holds a few counts of this clonotype. The chain is built from TRBV7-2 and TRBJ2-1; the D is unclear. The CDR3 has 15 amino acids. Germline CDR1 SGHTA, CDR2 FQGNSA. The V end was cut by 2 bases, the J end by 6 bases, with 14 bases between. The CDR3 here is CASSLRPDQGNEQFF. The CDR3 coding sequence is TGTGCCAGCAGCTTACGACCTGATCAAGGCAATGAGCAGTTCTTC.

This clonotype has at least ten counts. The chain combines TRBV10-3 with TRBJ2-7; D call uncertain. This CDR3 contains 20 residues. V lost 10 bases and J lost 1, with 35 bases in between. The germline V gene encodes CDR1 ENHRY and CDR2 SYGVKD. The CDR3 loop is CATLGSSVMSESRQSYEQYF. Here the CDR3 DNA reads TGTGCCACCCTTGGGTCATCAGTGATGAGCGAGAGCAGGCAATCCTACGAGCAGTACTTC.

The chain has TRBV12-3 or TRBV12-4 and TRBJ2-5; TRBD2 agrees at 7 bases. V lost 0 bases and J lost 4; bases outside the gene matches: 5. The CDR3 consists of 15 residues. CDR3 in amino acids: CASSLAQGGVETQYF. CDR3 in DNA: TGTGCCAGCAGTTTAGCCCAGGGAGGGGTAGAGACCCAGTACTTC.

This clonotype was seen repeatedly, ten times or more. This chain connects TRBV5-1 to TRBJ2-2, with D perhaps TRBD1 or TRBD2 (5 bases each). Trimming pared 4 bases from V and 1 base from J, leaving 14 bases between. This CDR3 has 16 residues. Germline V gene data show CDR1 as SGHRS and CDR2 as YFSETQ. Here the CDR3 reads CASSLGPARNTGELFF. In nucleotides, the CDR3 is TGCGCCAGCAGCCTGGGACCGGCTAGGAACACCGGGGAGCTGTTTTTT.

The chain couples TRBV4-1 to TRBJ2-4; 8 nucleotides align to TRBD1. The CDR3 sequence is 14 residues long. V was pared by 1 base and J by 7 bases, with 3 bases of the junction left unmatched. Looked up from germline, CDR1 is MGHRA and CDR2 is YSYEKL. The CDR3 here is CASSQGTGSNIQYF. The CDR3 nucleotides read TGCGCCAGCAGCCAAGGGACAGGGAGTAACATTCAGTACTTC.

The sample holds a few counts of this clonotype. The CDR3 DNA is TGTGCCAGCAGCTTAGCACGGGGGCGCGACTATGGCTACACCTTC. The encoded protein is CASSLARGRDYGYTF. V and J are TRBV7-8 and TRBJ1-2; possible D gene TRBD1, 6 bases. V gave up 0 bases and J gave up 3 bases, with 11 bases separating them. The CDR3 loop spans 15 amino acids. The germline V gene has CDR1 SGHVS and CDR2 FQNEAQ.

This clonotype was seen ten or more times. V gene TRBV20-1 combines with J gene TRBJ2-4; either TRBD1 or TRBD2 may fit D (5 bases each). This CDR3 contains 15 residues. V was shortened by 0 bases and J by 2 bases, with 11 bases between the two germline ends. The germline gives CDR1 DFQATT, CDR2 SNEGSKA (reference sequence). CDR3 protein: CSAREGWGTKNIQYF. Here the CDR3 DNA reads TGCAGTGCTAGAGAGGGGTGGGGGACCAAAAACATTCAGTACTTC.